This T cell receptor beta chain was retrieved from a study of T cells in Graves' hyperthyroidism and ophthalmopathy. Findings and caveats of the study: Appearing also in blood were most of the thyroid clonotypes expanded above 0.001. Ophthalmopathy was model-predicted a median approximately 6.4 months pre-onset.

TCR beta CDR3 region amplification was performed from RNA transcripts. A set of HTBI primers served as the primers for a first-round RT-PCR of the TCR CDR3. Using its own MiXCR run on the multiplex PCR reads, TCRdb lists one record per CDR3 protein. The sample includes 700,000 or so distinct CDR3 sequences, about a sixth of them seen just once. Exclusions: uncontrolled infection, other autoimmune disease, pregnancy, lactation. This clonotype was counted ten times or more. Its cognate antigen is unknown. CDR1 is SGHTA and CDR2 is FQGTGA in the germline V gene. The CDR3 totals 14 residues. V shed 5 bases and J shed 2 bases, with 11 bases lying between them.

The rearrangement joins TRBV7-3 to TRBJ2-3; D tentatively reads TRBD1 or TRBD2 (5 bases each). The sequence was collected from a man between 18 and 35 years old with Graves' hyperthyroidism. What was sequenced was blood. The CDR3 loop is CASSAAGATDTQYF. CDR3 in DNA: TGTGCCAGCAGCGCGGCCGGGGCCACAGATACGCAGTATTTT.